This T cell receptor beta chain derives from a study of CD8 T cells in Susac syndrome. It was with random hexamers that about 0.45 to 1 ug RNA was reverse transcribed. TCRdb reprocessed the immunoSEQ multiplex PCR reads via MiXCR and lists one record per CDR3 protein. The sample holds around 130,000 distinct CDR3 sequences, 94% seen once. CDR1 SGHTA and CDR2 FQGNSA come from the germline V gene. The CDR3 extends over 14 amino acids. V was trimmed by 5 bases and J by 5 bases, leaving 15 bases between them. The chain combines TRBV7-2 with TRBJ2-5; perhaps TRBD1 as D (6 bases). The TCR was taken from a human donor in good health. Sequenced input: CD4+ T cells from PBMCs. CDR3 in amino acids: CASSARVGAETQYF. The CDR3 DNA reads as TGTGCCAGCAGCGCGCGGGTGGGGGCTGAGACCCAGTACTTC.